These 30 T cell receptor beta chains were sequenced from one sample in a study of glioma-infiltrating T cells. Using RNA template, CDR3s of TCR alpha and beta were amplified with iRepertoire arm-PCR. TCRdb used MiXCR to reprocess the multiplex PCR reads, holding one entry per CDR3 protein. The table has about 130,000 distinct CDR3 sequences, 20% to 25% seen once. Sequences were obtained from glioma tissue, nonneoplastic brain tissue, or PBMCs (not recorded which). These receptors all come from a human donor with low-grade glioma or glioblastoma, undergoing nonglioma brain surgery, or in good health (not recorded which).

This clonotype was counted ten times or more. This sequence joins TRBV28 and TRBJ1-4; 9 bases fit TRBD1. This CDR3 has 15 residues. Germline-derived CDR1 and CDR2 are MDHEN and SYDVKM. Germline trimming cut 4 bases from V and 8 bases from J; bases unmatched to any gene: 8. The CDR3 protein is CASSSSRDRAEKLFF. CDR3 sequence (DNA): TGTGCCAGCAGTTCCTCCCGGGACAGGGCCGAAAAACTGTTTTTT.

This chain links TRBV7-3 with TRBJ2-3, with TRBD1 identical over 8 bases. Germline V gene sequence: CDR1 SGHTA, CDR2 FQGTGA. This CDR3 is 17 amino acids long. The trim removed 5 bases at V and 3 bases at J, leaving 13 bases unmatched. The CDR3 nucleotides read TGTGCCAGCAGCCCAGGACAGGGACAGTCCCCTACAGATACGCAGTATTTT. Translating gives CASSPGQGQSPTDTQYF.

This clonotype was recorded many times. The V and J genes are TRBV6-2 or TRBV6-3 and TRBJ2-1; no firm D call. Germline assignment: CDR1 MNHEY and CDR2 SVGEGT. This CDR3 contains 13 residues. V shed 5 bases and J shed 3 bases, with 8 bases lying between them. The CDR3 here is CASSLQNYNEQFF. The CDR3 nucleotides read TGTGCCAGCAGTCTACAGAACTACAATGAGCAGTTCTTC.

CDR3 sequence reads: CSAPRQGERGGSTEAFF. The CDR3 DNA sequence: TGCAGTGCTCCGAGACAGGGGGAAAGGGGGGGGAGCACTGAAGCTTTCTTT. V and J are TRBV20-1 and TRBJ1-1, with 9 bases aligning to TRBD1. CDR3 length equals 17 residues. V was clipped by 5 bases and J by 4 bases; unmatched bases: 17. Per germline, CDR1 DFQATT and CDR2 SNEGSKA (reference sequence).

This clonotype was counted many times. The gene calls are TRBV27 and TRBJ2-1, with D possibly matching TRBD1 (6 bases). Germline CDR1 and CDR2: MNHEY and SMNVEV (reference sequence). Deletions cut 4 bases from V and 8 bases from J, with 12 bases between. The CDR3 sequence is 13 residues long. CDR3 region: CASSYTGSDEQFF. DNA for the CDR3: TGTGCCAGCAGTTATACAGGGAGCGATGAGCAGTTCTTC.

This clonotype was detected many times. The DNA for the CDR3 is TGCGCCAGCAGCCATCATCGGCTAGCGGAACAAGAGACCCAGTACTTC. Its protein product is CASSHHRLAEQETQYF. The chain recombines TRBV4-3 with TRBJ2-5; the match to TRBD2 covers 7 bases. The V gene end was trimmed by 3 bases and the J gene end by 2 bases; junction bases not matched to a gene: 9. Germline V gene data show CDR1 as LGHNA and CDR2 as YSLEER. CDR3 size: 16 residues.

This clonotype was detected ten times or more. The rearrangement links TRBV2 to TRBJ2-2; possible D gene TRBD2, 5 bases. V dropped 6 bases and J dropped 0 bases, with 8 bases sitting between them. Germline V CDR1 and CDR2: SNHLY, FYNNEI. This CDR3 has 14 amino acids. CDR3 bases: TGTGCCAGCAGGGAGGCAGCGAACACCGGGGAGCTGTTTTTT. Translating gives CASREAANTGELFF.

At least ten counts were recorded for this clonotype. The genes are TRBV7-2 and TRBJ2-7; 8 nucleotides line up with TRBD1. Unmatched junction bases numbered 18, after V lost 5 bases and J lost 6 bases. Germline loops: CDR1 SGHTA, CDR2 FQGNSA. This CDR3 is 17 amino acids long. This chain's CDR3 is CASSPPLGRGQGREQYF. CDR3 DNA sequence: TGTGCCAGCAGCCCCCCCCTAGGTCGCGGACAGGGCCGCGAGCAGTACTTC.

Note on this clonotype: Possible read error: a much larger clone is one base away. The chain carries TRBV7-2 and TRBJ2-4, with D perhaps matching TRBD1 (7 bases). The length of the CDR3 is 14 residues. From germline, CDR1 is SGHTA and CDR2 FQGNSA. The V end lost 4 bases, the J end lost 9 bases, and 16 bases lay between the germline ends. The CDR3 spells CASSSRGMEGIQYF. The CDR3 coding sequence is TGTGCCAGCAGCTCCAGGGGGATGGAGGGCATTCAGTACTTC.

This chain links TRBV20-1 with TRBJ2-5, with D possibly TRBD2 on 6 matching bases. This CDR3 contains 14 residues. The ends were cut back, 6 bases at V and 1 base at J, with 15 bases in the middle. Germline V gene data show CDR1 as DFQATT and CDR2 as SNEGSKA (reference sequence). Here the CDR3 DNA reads TGCAGTGCCCACTCCCAGCGGGCCCAAGAGACCCAGTACTTC. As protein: CSAHSQRAQETQYF.

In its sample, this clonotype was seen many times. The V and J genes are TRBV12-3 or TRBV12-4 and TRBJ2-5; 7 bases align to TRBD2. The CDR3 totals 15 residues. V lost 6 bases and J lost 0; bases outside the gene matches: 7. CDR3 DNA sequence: TGTGCCAGCAGCCCCGGGACTACGTACCAAGAGACCCAGTACTTC. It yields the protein CASSPGTTYQETQYF.

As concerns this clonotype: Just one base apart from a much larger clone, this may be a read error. The CDR3 DNA reads as TGCGCCAGCAGCCAGGGTAGCGGGGCGAACACCGGGGAGCTGTTTTTT. Encoded protein: CASSQGSGANTGELFF. The rearrangement links TRBV4-1 to TRBJ2-2, with 8 bases lining up with TRBD2. This CDR3 contains 16 residues. Germline lookup yields CDR1 MGHRA and CDR2 YSYEKL. V was clipped by 3 bases and J by 0 bases; unmatched bases: 3.

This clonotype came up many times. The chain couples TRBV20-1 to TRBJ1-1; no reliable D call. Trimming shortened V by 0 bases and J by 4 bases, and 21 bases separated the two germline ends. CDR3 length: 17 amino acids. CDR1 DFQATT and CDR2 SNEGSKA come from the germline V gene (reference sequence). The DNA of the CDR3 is TGCAGTGCTAGAGATATTCGAACAGCTCTACTGGGCACTGAAGCTTTCTTT. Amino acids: CSARDIRTALLGTEAFF.

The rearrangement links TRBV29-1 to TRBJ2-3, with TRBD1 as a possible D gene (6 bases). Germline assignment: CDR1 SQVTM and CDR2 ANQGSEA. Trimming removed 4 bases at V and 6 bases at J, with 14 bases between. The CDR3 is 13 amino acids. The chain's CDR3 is CSVVLLGADTQYF. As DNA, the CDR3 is TGCAGCGTTGTACTTCTGGGGGCGGATACGCAGTATTTT.

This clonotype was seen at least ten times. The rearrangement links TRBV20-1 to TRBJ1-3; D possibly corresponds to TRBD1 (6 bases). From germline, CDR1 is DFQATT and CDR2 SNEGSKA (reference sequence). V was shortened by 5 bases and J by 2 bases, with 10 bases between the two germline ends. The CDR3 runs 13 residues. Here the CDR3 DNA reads TGCAGTGCTCGAAGACAGGCTGGAAACACCATATATTTT. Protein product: CSARRQAGNTIYF.

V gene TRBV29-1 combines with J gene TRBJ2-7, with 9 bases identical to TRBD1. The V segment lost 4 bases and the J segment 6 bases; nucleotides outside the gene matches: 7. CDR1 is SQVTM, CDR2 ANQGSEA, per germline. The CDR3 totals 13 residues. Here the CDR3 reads CSVVVTGGGEQYF. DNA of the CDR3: TGCAGCGTTGTTGTGACAGGGGGTGGCGAGCAGTACTTC.

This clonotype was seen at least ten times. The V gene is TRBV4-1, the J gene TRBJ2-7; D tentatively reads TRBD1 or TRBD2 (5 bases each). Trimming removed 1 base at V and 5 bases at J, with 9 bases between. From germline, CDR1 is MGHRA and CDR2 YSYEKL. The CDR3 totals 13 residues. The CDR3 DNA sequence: TGCGCCAGCAGCCAAGGCAGGGACGACGAGCAGTACTTC. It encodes CASSQGRDDEQYF.

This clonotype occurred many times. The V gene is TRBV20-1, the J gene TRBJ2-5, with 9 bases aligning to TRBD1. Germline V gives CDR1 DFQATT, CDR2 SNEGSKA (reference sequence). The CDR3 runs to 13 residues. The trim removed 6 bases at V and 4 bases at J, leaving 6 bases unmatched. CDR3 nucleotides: TGCAGTGCAGCCACAGGGGGCGTAGAGACCCAGTACTTC. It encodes CSAATGGVETQYF.

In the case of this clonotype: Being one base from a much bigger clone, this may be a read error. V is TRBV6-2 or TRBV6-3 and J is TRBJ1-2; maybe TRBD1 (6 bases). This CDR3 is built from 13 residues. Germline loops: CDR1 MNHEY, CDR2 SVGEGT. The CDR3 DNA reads TGTGTCAGCAGTTACGCAGGGGTAGGTGGCTACACCTTC. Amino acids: CVSSYAGVGGYTF.

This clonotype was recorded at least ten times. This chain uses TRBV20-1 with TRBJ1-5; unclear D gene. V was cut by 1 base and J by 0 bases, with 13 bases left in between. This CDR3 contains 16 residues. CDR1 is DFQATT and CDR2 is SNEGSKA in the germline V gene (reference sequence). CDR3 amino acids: CSARVVTDYSNQPQHF. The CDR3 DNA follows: TGCAGTGCTAGAGTGGTGACGGATTATAGCAATCAGCCCCAGCATTTT.

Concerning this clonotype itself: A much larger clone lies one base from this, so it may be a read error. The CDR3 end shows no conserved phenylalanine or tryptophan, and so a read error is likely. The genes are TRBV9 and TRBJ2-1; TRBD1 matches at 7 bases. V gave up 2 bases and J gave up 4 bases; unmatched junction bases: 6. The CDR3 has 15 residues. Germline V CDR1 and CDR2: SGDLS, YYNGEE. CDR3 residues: CASSVLGQSYNEQFL. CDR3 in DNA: TGTGCCAGCAGCGTTCTGGGACAGAGTTACAATGAGCAGTTCCTC.

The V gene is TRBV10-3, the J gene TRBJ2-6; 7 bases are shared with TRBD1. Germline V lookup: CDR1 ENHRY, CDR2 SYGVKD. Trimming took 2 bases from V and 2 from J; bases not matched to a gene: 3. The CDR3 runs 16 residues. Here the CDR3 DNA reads TGTGCCATCAGTGAGACAGGGGAACCTGGGGCCAACGTCCTGACTTTC. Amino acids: CAISETGEPGANVLTF.

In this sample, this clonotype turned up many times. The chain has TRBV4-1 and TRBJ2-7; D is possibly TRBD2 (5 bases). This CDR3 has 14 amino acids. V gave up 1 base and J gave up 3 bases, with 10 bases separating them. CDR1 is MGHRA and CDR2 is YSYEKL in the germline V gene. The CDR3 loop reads CASSQGGPDYEQYF. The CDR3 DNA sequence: TGCGCCAGCAGCCAAGGCGGGCCTGACTACGAGCAGTACTTC.

CDR3 sequence: CASSAGHSGNTIYF. For the CDR3, the DNA is TGTGCCAGCAGCGCTGGACACTCTGGAAACACCATATATTTT. The V call is TRBV3-1, the J call TRBJ1-3; D is possibly TRBD1 (5 bases). V gave up 5 bases and J gave up 0 bases, with 8 bases separating them. Germline loops: CDR1 LGHDT, CDR2 YNNKEL (reference sequence). CDR3 length equals 14 residues.

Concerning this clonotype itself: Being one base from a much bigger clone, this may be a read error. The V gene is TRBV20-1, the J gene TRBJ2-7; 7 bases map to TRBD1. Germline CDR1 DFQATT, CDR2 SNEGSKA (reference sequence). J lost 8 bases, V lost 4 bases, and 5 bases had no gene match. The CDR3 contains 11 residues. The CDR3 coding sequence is TGCAGTGCTAATACAGGGGACAAGCAGTACTTC. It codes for CSANTGDKQYF.

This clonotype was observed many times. The CDR3 loop reads CASSRDSSNQPQHF. DNA for the CDR3: TGTGCCAGCAGTCGCGACAGTAGCAATCAGCCCCAGCATTTT. This chain links TRBV2 with TRBJ1-5, with D possibly matching TRBD1 (5 bases). CDR1 is SNHLY, CDR2 FYNNEI, per germline. V lost 5 bases to trimming and J lost 0 bases, with 8 bases between them. The CDR3 consists of 14 residues.

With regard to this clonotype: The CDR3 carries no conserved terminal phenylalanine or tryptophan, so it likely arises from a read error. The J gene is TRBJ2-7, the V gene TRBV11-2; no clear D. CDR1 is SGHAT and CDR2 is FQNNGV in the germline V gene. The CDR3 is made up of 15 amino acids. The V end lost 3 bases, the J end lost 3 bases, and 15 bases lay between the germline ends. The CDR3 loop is CASSLPPRADYEQYS. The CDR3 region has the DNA TGTGCCAGCAGCTTGCCCCCTAGGGCCGACTACGAGCAGTACTCC.

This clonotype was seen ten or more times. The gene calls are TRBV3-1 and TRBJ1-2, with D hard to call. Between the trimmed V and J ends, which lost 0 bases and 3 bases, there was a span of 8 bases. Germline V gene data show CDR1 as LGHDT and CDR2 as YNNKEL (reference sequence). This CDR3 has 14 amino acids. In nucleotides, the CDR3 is TGTGCCAGCAGCCAAGATATATCACACTATGGCTACACCTTC. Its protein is CASSQDISHYGYTF.

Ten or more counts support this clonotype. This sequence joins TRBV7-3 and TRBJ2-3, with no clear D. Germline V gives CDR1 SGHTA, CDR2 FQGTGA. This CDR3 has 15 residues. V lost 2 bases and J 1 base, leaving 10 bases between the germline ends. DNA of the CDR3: TGTGCCAGCAGCTTAGTCGGAAGAGGCACAGATACGCAGTATTTT. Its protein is CASSLVGRGTDTQYF.

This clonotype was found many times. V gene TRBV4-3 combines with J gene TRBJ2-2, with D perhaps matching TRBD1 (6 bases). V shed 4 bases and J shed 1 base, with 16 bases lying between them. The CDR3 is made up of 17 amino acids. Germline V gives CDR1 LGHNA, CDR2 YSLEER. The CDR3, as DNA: TGCGCCAGCAGCCGGTACTCAGGGGCCGTGAACACCGGGGAGCTGTTTTTT. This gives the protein CASSRYSGAVNTGELFF.